One sample yielded the 31 T cell receptor beta chains listed below, sequenced in a study of beta chain features in type 1 diabetes. cDNA synthesis used the whole RNA isolate, giving expressed TCRB sequences. The repertoire was sequenced with immunoSEQ multiplex PCR; TCRdb's copy has only in-frame clones and lacks some. The sample contains under 400,000 clones, less than 20% of which appear only once. Sequenced: naive CD4+ T cells from blood. These receptors originate from a woman under 30 in good health.

The chain uses TRBV5-1 and TRBJ2-7, with TRBD1 matching over 7 bases. This CDR3 is built from 13 residues. J lost 6 bases, V lost 0 bases, and 3 bases had no gene match. Germline V lookup: CDR1 SGHRS, CDR2 YFSETQ. CDR3 nucleotides: TGCGCCAGCAGCTTGGGGGACAGCGCCGAGCAGTACTTC. Translating gives CASSLGDSAEQYF. The full variable domain, completed using reference TRBV5-1 and TRBJ2-7, is KAGVTQTPRYLIKTRGQQVTLSCSPISGHRSVSWYQQTPGQGLQFLFEYFSETQRNKGNFPGRFSGRQFSNSRSEMNVSTLELGDSALYLCASSLGDSAEQYFGPGTRLTVT.

Written as DNA, the CDR3 is TGTGCCAGCAGCCCGAATGGTAGGACTACCGAGACCCAGTACTTC. Amino acid sequence: CASSPNGRTTETQYF. The V gene is TRBV11-2, the J gene TRBJ2-5; D perhaps matches TRBD2 (6 bases). Germline V CDR1 and CDR2: SGHAT, FQNNGV. The CDR3 is 15 amino acids. The germline V and J ends were trimmed by 5 bases and 5 bases, with 18 bases remaining between them.

J is TRBJ1-2 and V is TRBV5-4; TRBD1 agrees at 9 bases. Per germline, CDR1 SGHNT and CDR2 YYREEE (reference sequence). The CDR3 runs to 14 residues. V lost 2 bases, J lost 7 bases, and 6 bases stayed unmatched. This chain's CDR3 is CASSFEDRGRGYTF. The CDR3 DNA reads TGTGCCAGCAGCTTCGAGGACAGGGGTCGTGGCTACACCTTC.

J is TRBJ2-5 and V is TRBV20-1; D is uncertain. The CDR3 is made up of 11 amino acids. Per the germline V gene, CDR1 is DFQATT and CDR2 is SNEGSKA (reference sequence). With 8 bases removed from V and 4 bases from J, the gap between germline ends came to 11 bases. The CDR3 loop is CSTEQLETQYF. The CDR3 DNA is TGCAGTACGGAGCAATTAGAGACCCAGTACTTC.

This chain uses TRBV9 with TRBJ1-1; D not resolved. The CDR3 is made up of 13 amino acids. The ends were cut back, 0 bases at V and 1 base at J, with 4 bases in the middle. Per germline, CDR1 SGDLS and CDR2 YYNGEE. The CDR3 sequence is CASSVGENTEAFF. The CDR3 DNA is TGTGCCAGCAGCGTAGGAGAGAACACTGAAGCTTTCTTT.

This clone was detected only a few times. This rearrangement joins TRBV7-3 to TRBJ2-1; 13 nucleotides agree with TRBD2. Germline trimming cut 5 bases from V and 15 bases from J; bases unmatched to any gene: 16. Germline-derived CDR1 and CDR2 are SGHTA and FQGTGA. The CDR3 is made up of 16 amino acids. The CDR3 loop is CASSPSCTSGRARRFF. In nucleotides, the CDR3 is TGTGCCAGCAGCCCCTCGTGTACTAGCGGGAGGGCCCGAAGGTTCTTC.

The V and J genes are TRBV27 and TRBJ1-5, with a weak D call TRBD1 (6 bases). The CDR3 runs 16 residues. V lost 5 bases and J 5 bases, leaving 19 bases between the germline ends. CDR1 and CDR2 (germline): MNHEY, SMNVEV (reference sequence). The CDR3 protein is CASSPLGRGLHQPQHF. CDR3 DNA: TGTGCCAGCAGTCCCCTGGGCAGGGGCCTTCATCAGCCCCAGCATTTT.

This clone was detected a few times. This chain joins TRBV30 and TRBJ1-5; TRBD1 might be the D (6 bases). V gave up 2 bases and J gave up 7 bases, with 15 bases separating them. The CDR3 length is 14 residues. The germline CDR1 and CDR2 sequences are GTSNPN and SVGIG (reference sequence). CDR3 DNA sequence: TGTGCCTGGAGTACCGGACAGTCTGGACAGCCCCAGCATTTT. It translates to CAWSTGQSGQPQHF.

This clone was counted only a few times. The rearrangement joins TRBV30 to TRBJ2-1, with TRBD2 matching over 9 bases. This CDR3 comprises 14 residues. Germline V gene sequence: CDR1 GTSNPN, CDR2 SVGIG (reference sequence). Trimming at V came to 0 bases and at J to 9 bases, leaving 6 bases not matched to a gene. The CDR3 DNA sequence: TGTGCCTGGAGTGTACAGCGGGGGGCCAGTGAGCAGTTCTTC. It translates to CAWSVQRGASEQFF.

This clone was found a few times. Relative to the germline gene, one junction end is altered; a read error may explain this. The chain employs TRBV6-5 and TRBJ1-1; TRBD1 aligns across 7 bases. CDR3 length: 16 residues. The germline V gene has CDR1 MNHEY and CDR2 SVGAGI. The CDR3, as DNA: TGTGCCAGCAGTTACTCGGAAATGACAGGGAACCCTGAAGCTTTCTTT. As protein: CASSYSEMTGNPEAFF.

This chain links TRBV7-9 with TRBJ2-7; perhaps TRBD1 as D (5 bases). V lost 5 bases and J 3 bases, leaving 23 bases between the germline ends. CDR1 is SEHNR and CDR2 is FQNEAQ in the germline V gene (reference sequence). This CDR3 comprises 17 residues. CDR3 sequence reads: CASSMTAKWIINYEQYF. DNA for the CDR3: TGTGCCAGCAGCATGACAGCCAAGTGGATAATTAACTACGAGCAGTACTTC.

This chain uses TRBV13 with TRBJ2-7; D is unclear. There are 15 residues in the CDR3. Trimming removed 0 bases at V and 1 base at J, with 10 bases between. Germline CDR1 is PRHDT and CDR2 is FYEKMQ (reference sequence). The CDR3 protein is CASSLGLAASYEQYF. The CDR3 region has the DNA TGTGCCAGCAGCTTAGGCCTGGCGGCGTCCTACGAGCAGTACTTC. The full variable domain, in which reference TRBV13 and TRBJ2-7 provide the parts outside the CDR3, is AAGVIQSPRHLIKEKRETATLKCYPIPRHDTVYWYQQGPGQDPQFLISFYEKMQSDKGSIPDRFSAQQFSDYHSELNMSSLELGDSALYFCASSLGLAASYEQYFGPGTRLTVT.

This clone showed up just a few times. One junction end disagrees with the germline gene, perhaps due to a read error. V gene TRBV7-7 combines with J gene TRBJ2-5; maybe TRBD2 (5 bases). The germline CDR1 and CDR2 sequences are SSHAT and FNYEAQ (reference sequence). This CDR3 comprises 15 residues. CDR3 amino acids: CASSFSGRGPETQYF. CDR3 DNA: TGTGCTAGCAGCTTTAGTGGGAGAGGTCCAGAGACCCAGTACTTC.

This clone was observed a handful of times. This chain connects TRBV5-1 to TRBJ2-5; a weak D match, TRBD2 (5 bases). Trimming removed 0 bases from V and 2 bases from J, with 14 bases in between. This CDR3 region has 16 residues. Germline CDR1 and CDR2: SGHRS and YFSETQ. DNA for the CDR3: TGCGCCAGCAGCTTGGAGGGCGGGCCCTCGCAAGAGACCCAGTACTTC. Its translation: CASSLEGGPSQETQYF.

The chain employs TRBV29-1 and TRBJ2-7, with 10 bases identical to TRBD2. The CDR3 consists of 12 residues. The V gene's germline CDR1 is SQVTM and CDR2 ANQGSEA. With V trimmed by 4 bases and J by 5 bases, 2 bases remained unmatched. This CDR3 reads CSVGTSGDEQYF. The CDR3 DNA is TGCAGCGTTGGGACTAGCGGAGACGAGCAGTACTTC.

This chain joins TRBV9 and TRBJ1-1; possible D gene TRBD1, 5 bases. The CDR3 length is 14 residues. Deletions cut 2 bases from V and 7 bases from J, with 15 bases between. The germline V gene encodes CDR1 SGDLS and CDR2 YYNGEE. CDR3: CASSVDKLGNEAFF. The CDR3 DNA follows: TGTGCCAGCAGCGTGGACAAGTTGGGGAATGAAGCTTTCTTT. Filled out from reference TRBV9 and TRBJ1-1, the complete variable domain reads DSGVTQTPKHLITATGQRVTLRCSPRSGDLSVYWYQQSLDQGLQFLIQYYNGEERAKGNILERFSAQQFPDLHSELNLSSLELGDSALYFCASSVDKLGNEAFFGQGTRLTVV.

This clone was picked up a small number of times. The chain couples TRBV18 to TRBJ2-5; no definite D call. Germline CDR1 reads KGHSH; CDR2 reads LQKENI. Between the trimmed V and J ends, which lost 5 bases and 4 bases, there was a span of 5 bases. The CDR3 totals 11 residues. The CDR3: CASSTGETQYF. As DNA, the CDR3 is TGTGCCAGCTCAACGGGAGAGACCCAGTACTTC.

This chain uses TRBV2 with TRBJ2-3; no clear D gene. Germline CDR1 and CDR2: SNHLY and FYNNEI. Trimming left V 3 bases short and J 1 base short, with 11 bases between. This CDR3 has 15 residues. The CDR3 sequence: CASSDPSLGTDTQYF. The CDR3 DNA follows: TGTGCCAGCAGTGATCCGAGTCTCGGCACAGATACGCAGTATTTT. Using reference TRBV2 and TRBJ2-3 for the parts outside the CDR3, the full variable domain is EPEVTQTPSHQVTQMGQEVILRCVPISNHLYFYWYRQILGQKVEFLVSFYNNEISEKSEIFDDQFSVERPDGSNFTLKIRSTKLEDSAMYFCASSDPSLGTDTQYFGPGTRLTVL.

This clone occurred a few times. This chain uses TRBV25-1 with TRBJ1-4, with D unclear. The V end lost 5 bases, the J end lost 0 bases, and 4 bases lay between the germline ends. This CDR3 region has 13 residues. CDR1 and CDR2 from the germline V gene are MGHDK and SYGVNS. CDR3 nucleotide sequence: TGTGCCAGCAGTAGCGCAACTAATGAAAAACTGTTTTTT. It yields the protein CASSSATNEKLFF.

This clone was counted a few times. This chain uses TRBV5-4 with TRBJ2-3; 7 bases are shared with TRBD1. V shed 3 bases, J shed 0 bases, and the junction held 1 base outside the gene matches. The CDR3 length is 14 residues. The germline V gene has CDR1 SGHNT and CDR2 YYREEE (reference sequence). For the CDR3, the DNA is TGTGCCAGCAGCTGGACAGGTAGCACAGATACGCAGTATTTT. It translates to CASSWTGSTDTQYF.

This clone came up a few times. This chain joins TRBV7-2 and TRBJ2-7, with 9 bases that match TRBD1. The germline CDR1 and CDR2 sequences are SGHTA and FQGNSA. V lost 4 bases to trimming and J lost 2 bases; unmatched junction nucleotides: 6. The CDR3 has 15 amino acids. The CDR3 region is CASSSPGQGTYEQYF. CDR3 nucleotide sequence: TGTGCCAGCAGCTCACCGGGACAGGGTACCTACGAGCAGTACTTC. Using reference TRBV7-2 and TRBJ2-7 for the parts outside the CDR3, the full variable domain is GAGVSQSPSNKVTEKGKDVELRCDPISGHTALYWYRQSLGQGLEFLIYFQGNSAPDKSGLPSDRFSAERTGGSVSTLTIQRTQQEDSAVYLCASSSPGQGTYEQYFGPGTRLTVT.

The chain uses TRBV7-2 and TRBJ2-1; 8 bases align to TRBD2. V lost 2 bases and J lost 7; bases outside the gene matches: 7. The germline V gene has CDR1 SGHTA and CDR2 FQGNSA. The CDR3 runs 15 residues. CDR3 amino acids: CASSLRSGSENEQFF. Written as DNA, the CDR3 is TGTGCCAGCAGCTTACGAAGCGGGAGTGAGAATGAGCAGTTCTTC.

This clone turned up a few times. This chain connects TRBV5-6 to TRBJ1-2, with a weak D call TRBD1 (5 bases). Germline lookup yields CDR1 SGHDT and CDR2 YYEEEE. V was clipped by 0 bases and J by 7 bases, with 16 bases between them. The CDR3 sequence is 15 residues long. The CDR3 DNA follows: TGTGCCAGCAGCTTGGTTACCAGGGAGGTTGGTGGCTACACCTTC. Amino acids: CASSLVTREVGGYTF. The full variable domain, in which reference TRBV5-6 and TRBJ1-2 provide the parts outside the CDR3, is DAGVTQSPTHLIKTRGQQVTLRCSPKSGHDTVSWYQQALGQGPQFIFQYYEEEERQRGNFPDRFSGHQFPNYSSELNVNALLLGDSALYLCASSLVTREVGGYTFGSGTRLTVV.

This clone showed up just a few times. The chain combines TRBV5-1 with TRBJ1-1; D perhaps matches TRBD1 (6 bases). The V gene's germline CDR1 is SGHRS and CDR2 YFSETQ. The ends were cut back, 4 bases at V and 2 bases at J, with 15 bases in the middle. The CDR3 length is 15 residues. This CDR3 reads CASSRSDRRNTEAFF. CDR3 bases: TGCGCCAGCAGCCGTTCCGACAGGCGCAACACTGAAGCTTTCTTT.

The chain employs TRBV19 and TRBJ2-4, with 9 bases lining up with TRBD2. The V gene end was trimmed by 5 bases and the J gene end by 3 bases; junction bases not matched to a gene: 8. This CDR3 region has 16 residues. CDR1 LNHDA and CDR2 SQIVND come from the germline V gene (reference sequence). The CDR3 spells CASSPAGGFLKNIQYF. The CDR3 DNA reads as TGTGCCAGTAGTCCCGCGGGAGGGTTCCTCAAAAACATTCAGTACTTC.

This chain joins TRBV7-9 and TRBJ1-1; D is unresolved. The CDR3 has 14 amino acids. Germline V gives CDR1 SEHNR, CDR2 FQNEAQ (reference sequence). Trimming shortened V by 7 bases and J by 3 bases, and 15 bases separated the two germline ends. The CDR3 sequence is CASTIQLIHTEAFF. As DNA, the CDR3 is TGTGCCAGCACCATACAGCTAATTCACACTGAAGCTTTCTTT.

In this sample, this clone turned up a few times. This chain links TRBV5-1 with TRBJ2-1; 8 nucleotides match TRBD2. J lost 3 bases, V lost 4 bases, and 6 bases had no gene match. This CDR3 region has 15 residues. In germline, CDR1 is SGHRS, CDR2 YFSETQ. CDR3 coding DNA: TGCGCCAGCAGCCAGTCTAGCGGGTACTACAATGAGCAGTTCTTC. Translation gives CASSQSSGYYNEQFF.

The V call is TRBV7-8, the J call TRBJ1-3; possible D gene TRBD1, 5 bases. Germline loops: CDR1 SGHVS, CDR2 FQNEAQ. The CDR3 has 14 amino acids. The V gene lost 5 bases and the J gene lost 4 bases, with 12 bases spanning the gap. CDR3 sequence (DNA): TGTGCCAGCAGCCTCGGCGGGGGAGGAAACACCATATATTTT. As protein: CASSLGGGGNTIYF.

In this sample, this clone turned up a few times. The chain combines TRBV19 with TRBJ1-1, with unresolved D. CDR3 length: 12 amino acids. Looked up from germline, CDR1 is LNHDA and CDR2 is SQIVND (reference sequence). V lost 4 bases and J 4 bases, leaving 7 bases between the germline ends. CDR3 sequence: CASSSLFTEAFF. In nucleotides, the CDR3 is TGTGCCAGTAGTAGCCTATTCACTGAAGCTTTCTTT.

The chain has TRBV7-9 and TRBJ1-2, with D hard to call. The CDR3 loop spans 15 amino acids. The V end lost 4 bases, the J end lost 3 bases, and 15 bases lay between the germline ends. Per the germline V gene, CDR1 is SEHNR and CDR2 is FQNEAQ (reference sequence). This CDR3 is CASSSLKTHHYGYTF. The CDR3, as DNA: TGTGCCAGCAGCTCCTTAAAGACACACCACTATGGCTACACCTTC.

J is TRBJ2-7 and V is TRBV30; maybe TRBD1 (6 bases). This CDR3 has 13 residues. Trimming pared 3 bases from V and 6 bases from J, leaving 15 bases between. Germline CDR1 GTSNPN, CDR2 SVGIG (reference sequence). CDR3 residues: CAWSPGTTSEQYF. The CDR3 DNA reads TGTGCCTGGAGCCCCGGGACAACCAGCGAGCAGTACTTC.